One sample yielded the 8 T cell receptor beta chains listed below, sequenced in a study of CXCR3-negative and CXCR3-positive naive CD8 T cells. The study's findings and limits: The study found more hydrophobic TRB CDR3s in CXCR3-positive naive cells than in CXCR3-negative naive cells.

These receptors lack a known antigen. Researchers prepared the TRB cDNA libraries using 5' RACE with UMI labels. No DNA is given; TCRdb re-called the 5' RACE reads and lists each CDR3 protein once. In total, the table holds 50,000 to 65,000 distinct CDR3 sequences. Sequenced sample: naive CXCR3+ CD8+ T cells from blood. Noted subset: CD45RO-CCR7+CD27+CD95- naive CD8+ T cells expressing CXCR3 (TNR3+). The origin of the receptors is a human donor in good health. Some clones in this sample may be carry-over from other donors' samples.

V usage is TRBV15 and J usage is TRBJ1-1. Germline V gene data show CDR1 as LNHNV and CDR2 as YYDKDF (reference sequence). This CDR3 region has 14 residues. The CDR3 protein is CATSSGGMNTEAFF.

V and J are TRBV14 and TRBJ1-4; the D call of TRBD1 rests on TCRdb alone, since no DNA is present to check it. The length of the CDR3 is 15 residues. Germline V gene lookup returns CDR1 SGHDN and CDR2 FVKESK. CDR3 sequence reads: CASSPTGVGSEKLFF.

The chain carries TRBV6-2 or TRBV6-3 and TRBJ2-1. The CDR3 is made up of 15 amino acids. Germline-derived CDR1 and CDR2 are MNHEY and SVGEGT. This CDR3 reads CASSTGRGPYNEQFF.

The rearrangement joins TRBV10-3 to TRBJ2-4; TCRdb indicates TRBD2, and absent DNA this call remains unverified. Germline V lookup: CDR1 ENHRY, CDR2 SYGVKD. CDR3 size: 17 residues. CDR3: CAISDPGLAGGKNIQYF.

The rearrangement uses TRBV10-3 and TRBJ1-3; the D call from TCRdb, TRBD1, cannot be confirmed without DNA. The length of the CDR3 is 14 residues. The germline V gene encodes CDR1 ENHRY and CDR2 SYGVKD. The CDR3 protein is CATDPGDYGNTIYF.

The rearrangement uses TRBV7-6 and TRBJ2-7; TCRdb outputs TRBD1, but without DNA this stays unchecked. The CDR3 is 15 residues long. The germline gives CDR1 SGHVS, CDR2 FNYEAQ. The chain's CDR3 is CASSLTPGQDYEQYF.

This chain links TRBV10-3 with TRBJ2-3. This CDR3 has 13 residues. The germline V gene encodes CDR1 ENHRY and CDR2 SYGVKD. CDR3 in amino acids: CAISESLGDTQYF.

The CDR3: CASSRDRSNEQFF. This chain connects TRBV6-5 to TRBJ2-1; TCRdb proposes TRBD1, but this gene call is untestable without DNA. CDR1 MNHEY and CDR2 SVGAGI come from the germline V gene. This CDR3 has 13 amino acids.